This TCR beta chain came from a study of graft-versus-host responses after intestinal transplantation. Note on this clone: Its specificity is not known.

Only in-frame clones appear in the TCRdb table, and some are missing; sequencing was by immunoSEQ multiplex PCR. The sample comprises about 110,000 clones, just over 90% of which are singletons, and roughly 0.5% rests with the top ten. This receptor was identified in a human donor who received an intestinal transplant. The sample here was unstimulated CD8+ T cells sorted from spleen or lymph node cells, taken before intestinal transplant.

CDR3 bases: TGTGCCCCGGGACAGGGATTTTCGAACTATGGCTACACCTTC. It yields the protein CAPGQGFSNYGYTF. V usage is TRBV2 and J usage is TRBJ1-2; 9 positions agree with TRBD1. Germline lookup yields CDR1 SNHLY and CDR2 FYNNEI. The V segment lost 11 bases and the J segment 2 bases; nucleotides outside the gene matches: 9. This CDR3 region has 14 residues. Supplemented by reference TRBV2 and TRBJ1-2, the full variable domain reads EPEVTQTPSHQVTQMGQEVILRCVPISNHLYFYWYRQILGQKVEFLVSFYNNEISEKSEIFDDQFSVERPDGSNFTLKIRSTKLEDSAMYFCAPGQGFSNYGYTFGSGTRLTVV.